This T cell receptor beta chain was sequenced during a study of graft-versus-host responses after intestinal transplantation. Overall study: Anti-thymocyte globulin induction preceded 2 to 4 years of tacrolimus and steroid maintenance in all recipients.

Study results and caveats: Investigators detected GvH clones in recipient marrow, with some emerging earlier in ileum or blood.

As concerns this clone: The antigen remains undetermined. Germline is not matched at one junction end, which may reflect a read error.

This CDR3 has 14 amino acids. In germline, CDR1 is SGDLS, CDR2 YYNGEE. Repertoires were generated with immunoSEQ multiplex PCR, while TCRdb's copy carries only in-frame clones and drops some. The table has around 3,200 clones, 90% to 95% seen once. The TCR originated in a human patient who received an intestinal transplant, so some T cells may come from the graft donor. Sequencing was performed on bone marrow, taken less than 400 days after transplant. This sequence joins TRBV9 and TRBJ2-7; possibly TRBD2 for D (6 bases). In nucleotides, the CDR3 is TGTGCCGGCAGCCCTAGCGAGAGCTTCTACGAGCAGTACTTC. It encodes CAGSPSESFYEQYF. Full variable domain (remainder filled in from reference TRBV9 and TRBJ2-7): DSGVTQTPKHLITATGQRVTLRCSPRSGDLSVYWYQQSLDQGLQFLIQYYNGEERAKGNILERFSAQQFPDLHSELNLSSLELGDSALYFCAGSPSESFYEQYFGPGTRLTVT.